Presented here are 19 T cell receptor beta chains from one specimen sequenced in a study of OX40 agonist ivuxolimab in advanced cancers. Sequenced by immunoSEQ multiplex PCR; TCRdb stores in-frame clones only, minus some. The sample comprises about 59,000 clones, more than 75% of which are singletons, and about 0.41% rests with the top ten. This specimen was CD4+ or CD8+ T cells sorted from blood, taken in a trial of the OX40 agonist ivuxolimab. The origin of the receptors is an adult with an advanced solid tumor such as melanoma, head and neck, liver or kidney cancer.

In DNA form, the CDR3 reads TGCGCCAGCAGCTTGGTGTTAGCGGGGCAAGAGACCCAGTACTTC. It specifies CASSLVLAGQETQYF. The genes are TRBV5-1 and TRBJ2-5; 8 nucleotides match TRBD2. Per germline, CDR1 SGHRS and CDR2 YFSETQ. The CDR3 sequence is 15 residues long. J was trimmed by 2 bases and V by 0 bases; bases with no gene match: 3.

This clone was found a few times. The rearrangement uses TRBV11-2 and TRBJ1-1; no firm D call. Trimming shortened V by 0 bases and J by 12 bases, and 11 bases separated the two germline ends. The CDR3 sequence is 12 residues long. Germline CDR1 SGHAT, CDR2 FQNNGV. The CDR3 spells CASSLELSPSFF. As DNA, the CDR3 is TGTGCCAGCAGCTTAGAATTGTCCCCATCTTTCTTT.

The chain recombines TRBV19 with TRBJ2-4; D not resolved. This CDR3 spans 16 amino acids. CDR1 and CDR2 from the germline V gene are LNHDA and SQIVND (reference sequence). Trimming removed 8 bases at V and 1 base at J, with 18 bases between. The CDR3 loop reads CASAPTWGTAKNIQYF. The CDR3 nucleotides read TGTGCCAGTGCCCCCACTTGGGGAACGGCCAAAAACATTCAGTACTTC.

The chain recombines TRBV5-6 with TRBJ1-2, with TRBD1 as a possible D gene (5 bases). The CDR3 has 16 residues. The germline V gene encodes CDR1 SGHDT and CDR2 YYEEEE. V was clipped by 4 bases and J by 5 bases, with 21 bases between them. The CDR3: CASSPPGATGGYGYTF. CDR3 in DNA: TGTGCCAGCAGCCCGCCCGGGGCCACCGGGGGGTATGGCTACACCTTC.

The rearrangement links TRBV10-3 to TRBJ2-7, with 12 nucleotides matching TRBD1. The CDR3 has 14 amino acids. Germline CDR1 is ENHRY and CDR2 is SYGVKD. Germline trimming cut 7 bases from V and 7 bases from J; bases unmatched to any gene: 8. The CDR3 protein is CAITLGQGAGEQYF. DNA of the CDR3: TGTGCCATCACTCTGGGACAGGGGGCCGGGGAGCAGTACTTC.

The rearrangement uses TRBV7-6 and TRBJ1-5, with D unclear. The CDR3 contains 15 residues. Trimming pared 2 bases from V and 4 bases from J, leaving 12 bases between. Germline V gene data show CDR1 as SGHVS and CDR2 as FNYEAQ. The CDR3 loop is CASSLLYGKNQPQHF. The DNA for the CDR3 is TGTGCCAGCAGCTTATTATACGGGAAAAATCAGCCCCAGCATTTT.

The chain has TRBV27 and TRBJ2-5; 10 bases are a match to TRBD2. The CDR3 contains 15 residues. V dropped 5 bases and J dropped 2; count of bases not matched to a gene: 5. Per the germline V gene, CDR1 is MNHEY and CDR2 is SMNVEV (reference sequence). CDR3 DNA sequence: TGTGCCAGCAGTCGCGAAGCGGGAGGGCAAGAGACCCAGTACTTC. Its protein is CASSREAGGQETQYF.

The CDR3 DNA is TGTGCCAGCTCACCGGGAAGGGGGCTATACGAGCAGTACTTC. Translating it yields CASSPGRGLYEQYF. V and J are TRBV18 and TRBJ2-7, with TRBD1 matching 7 bases. Germline CDR1 reads KGHSH; CDR2 reads LQKENI. The CDR3 is 14 amino acids. The V and J ends lost 3 bases and 4 bases, in that order; junction bases with no gene match: 6. The whole variable domain, filled in from reference TRBV18 and TRBJ2-7, reads NAGVMQNPRHLVRRRGQEARLRCSPMKGHSHVYWYRQLPEEGLKFMVYLQKENIIDESGMPKERFSAEFPKEGPSILRIQQVVRGDSAAYFCASSPGRGLYEQYFGPGTRLTVT.

The chain employs TRBV28 and TRBJ2-3; D call uncertain. Trimming stripped 4 bases from V and 7 bases from J, with 15 bases between. This CDR3 contains 14 residues. CDR1 is MDHEN, CDR2 SYDVKM, per germline. Written as DNA, the CDR3 is TGTGCCAGCAGTTCTGTTCAAAGAGTCAATACGCAGTATTTT. The encoded protein is CASSSVQRVNTQYF.

The rearrangement links TRBV4-1 to TRBJ1-1; D unclear. The CDR3 covers 18 residues. V lost 1 base to trimming and J lost 4 bases, with 22 bases between them. Germline loops: CDR1 MGHRA, CDR2 YSYEKL. This CDR3 is CASSQGILRATASTEAFF. CDR3 sequence (DNA): TGCGCCAGCAGCCAAGGAATTTTAAGGGCCACGGCGAGCACTGAAGCTTTCTTT.

The chain couples TRBV5-5 to TRBJ2-3, with 8 nucleotides matching TRBD2. Germline V CDR1 and CDR2: SGHKS, YYEKEE (reference sequence). This CDR3 has 15 amino acids. Trimming removed 6 bases from V and 6 bases from J; junction bases left unmatched: 12. CDR3 sequence (DNA): TGTGCCAGCACCCGCGGGAGCGGGGGTCCCGATACGCAGTATTTT. Protein: CASTRGSGGPDTQYF.

The chain recombines TRBV4-1 with TRBJ2-2, with TRBD1 identical over 8 bases. Trimming took 4 bases from V and 1 from J; bases not matched to a gene: 5. The V gene's germline CDR1 is MGHRA and CDR2 YSYEKL. The CDR3 spans 16 residues. The CDR3 protein is CASSRTGSKNTGELFF. DNA for the CDR3: TGCGCCAGCAGCCGGACAGGGAGCAAGAACACCGGGGAGCTGTTTTTT.

The chain links TRBV9 to TRBJ1-5; D is ambiguous. CDR1 and CDR2 (germline): SGDLS, YYNGEE. The CDR3 contains 15 residues. Trimming removed 4 bases from V and 4 bases from J, with 15 bases in between. This CDR3 reads CASSSGLVGNQPQHF. As DNA, the CDR3 is TGTGCCAGCAGCTCAGGACTGGTGGGGAATCAGCCCCAGCATTTT. Together with reference TRBV9 and TRBJ1-5, the CDR3 gives the full variable domain: DSGVTQTPKHLITATGQRVTLRCSPRSGDLSVYWYQQSLDQGLQFLIQYYNGEERAKGNILERFSAQQFPDLHSELNLSSLELGDSALYFCASSSGLVGNQPQHFGDGTRLSIL.

CDR3 coding DNA: TGTGCCAGCAGCTTAGCGTTGGGAGTCTCTGGAAACACCATATATTTT. It is translated as CASSLALGVSGNTIYF. V and J are TRBV7-9 and TRBJ1-3; D not resolved. The CDR3 sequence is 16 residues long. Germline V gene lookup returns CDR1 SEHNR and CDR2 FQNEAQ (reference sequence). The V end was cut by 0 bases, the J end by 0 bases, with 9 bases between.

The CDR3, as DNA: TGTGCCAGCAGCTTAACAGGGGGCGCGGGAGGCTACACCTTC. Translation: CASSLTGGAGGYTF. The genes are TRBV5-6 and TRBJ1-2; 9 bases fit TRBD1. This CDR3 region has 14 residues. Losses at the gene ends were 2 bases for V and 8 bases for J; bases not matched to a gene: 7. The germline gives CDR1 SGHDT, CDR2 YYEEEE.

This CDR3 reads CASSRGAGNTIYF. The CDR3 DNA reads as TGTGCCAGCAGCCGGGGCGCTGGAAACACCATATATTTT. The gene calls are TRBV7-9 and TRBJ1-3, with a possible D match to TRBD1 (5 bases). The CDR3 length is 13 residues. The V and J ends lost 5 bases and 2 bases respectively, with 7 bases between them. Germline CDR1 and CDR2: SEHNR and FQNEAQ (reference sequence).

This clone was counted only a few times. Written as DNA, the CDR3 is TGTGCCAGTAGTCCTGGTTCGGGACGGCCAAACACTGAAGCTTTCTTT. Translated: CASSPGSGRPNTEAFF. The chain links TRBV19 to TRBJ1-1, with D possibly TRBD1 on 5 matching bases. The CDR3 runs 16 residues. Germline lookup yields CDR1 LNHDA and CDR2 SQIVND (reference sequence). Trimming shortened V by 5 bases and J by 2 bases, and 18 bases separated the two germline ends. Full variable domain (rest looked up from reference TRBV19 and TRBJ1-1): DGGITQSPKYLFRKEGQNVTLSCEQNLNHDAMYWYRQDPGQGLRLIYYSQIVNDFQKGDIAEGYSVSREKKESFPLTVTSAQKNPTAFYLCASSPGSGRPNTEAFFGQGTRLTVV.

CDR3 nucleotides: TGCAGCGGTCGGGGGTCCCCGAAGAACACTGAAGCTTTCTTT. Translated: CSGRGSPKNTEAFF. The chain has TRBV29-1 and TRBJ1-1, with D possibly being TRBD1 (5 bases). The CDR3 has 14 amino acids. Germline loops: CDR1 SQVTM, CDR2 ANQGSEA. V lost 7 bases, J lost 1 base, and 16 bases lay in between. Full variable domain (missing parts from reference TRBV29-1 and TRBJ1-1): SAVISQKPSRDICQRGTSLTIQCQVDSQVTMMFWYRQQPGQSLTLIATANQGSEATYESGFVIDKFPISRPNLTFSTLTVSNMSPEDSSIYLCSGRGSPKNTEAFFGQGTRLTVV.

CDR3 sequence reads: CASSPPGGRNQPQHF. The CDR3 DNA is TGTGCCAGCAGCCCTCCAGGGGGTAGGAATCAGCCCCAGCATTTT. The chain employs TRBV28 and TRBJ1-5; 7 nucleotides align to TRBD1. Trimming removed 6 bases from V and 4 bases from J; junction bases left unmatched: 9. Germline-derived CDR1 and CDR2 are MDHEN and SYDVKM. The CDR3 is made up of 15 amino acids.